Listed here are 31 T cell receptor beta chains from one sample, sequenced in a study of beta chain features in type 1 diabetes. The study's findings and limits: Significant though moderate, a shortening of TCRB CDR3s appeared in all four CD4+ subsets of Type 1 diabetes patients.

The study reverse transcribed the entire isolated RNA, so it sequenced expressed TCRB transcripts. This table comes from immunoSEQ multiplex PCR, and its TCRdb copy is limited to in-frame clones, with some not included. The data show hundreds of thousands of clones, around 15% seen once. Their cognate antigens are unknown. Sequenced material: naive CD4+ T cells from blood. All receptors derive from a man younger than 35 with type 1 diabetes.

This clone appeared a few times. The chain recombines TRBV6-5 with TRBJ2-1; TRBD2 agrees at 13 bases. V dropped 6 bases and J dropped 6; count of bases not matched to a gene: 5. The germline gives CDR1 MNHEY, CDR2 SVGAGI. The CDR3 length is 15 residues. This chain's CDR3 is CASRPTSGRVNEQFF. As DNA, the CDR3 is TGTGCCAGCAGACCTACTAGCGGGAGGGTCAATGAGCAGTTCTTC.

The chain carries TRBV7-2 and TRBJ2-5; D is possibly TRBD2 (5 bases). The germline V and J ends were trimmed by 6 bases and 4 bases, with 12 bases remaining between them. This CDR3 contains 13 residues. CDR1 SGHTA and CDR2 FQGNSA come from the germline V gene. The CDR3 loop is CASSPTRGETQYF. Here the CDR3 DNA reads TGTGCCAGCAGTCCAACTAGAGGAGAGACCCAGTACTTC. The full variable domain, rest sourced from reference TRBV7-2 and TRBJ2-5, is GAGVSQSPSNKVTEKGKDVELRCDPISGHTALYWYRQSLGQGLEFLIYFQGNSAPDKSGLPSDRFSAERTGGSVSTLTIQRTQQEDSAVYLCASSPTRGETQYFGPGTRLLVL.

J is TRBJ2-7 and V is TRBV9, with no clear D. Germline V CDR1 and CDR2: SGDLS, YYNGEE. V was pared by 6 bases and J by 0 bases, with 13 bases between. The CDR3 spans 14 residues. The CDR3 sequence: CASNLDAHSYEQYF. DNA for the CDR3: TGTGCCAGCAACTTGGACGCCCACTCCTACGAGCAGTACTTC.

This clone was detected a few times. The J gene is TRBJ2-1, the V gene TRBV18; 7 bases map to TRBD2. The CDR3 is 14 amino acids. With V trimmed by 8 bases and J by 3 bases, 7 bases remained unmatched. Germline lookup yields CDR1 KGHSH and CDR2 LQKENI. The chain's CDR3 is CASHSGGGYNEQFF. The CDR3 bases are TGTGCCAGCCACTCTGGGGGGGGCTACAATGAGCAGTTCTTC.

This clone was seen a few times. The rearrangement joins TRBV5-4 to TRBJ2-5; tentative D call: TRBD2 (6 bases). The CDR3 is 16 residues long. Germline V gene data show CDR1 as SGHNT and CDR2 as YYREEE (reference sequence). V lost 3 bases to trimming and J lost 4 bases, with 19 bases between them. The CDR3 DNA sequence: TGTGCCAGCAGCTCAGCCGGGACTCCCCGCTTAGAGACCCAGTACTTC. Translation gives CASSSAGTPRLETQYF.

The rearrangement joins TRBV7-2 to TRBJ2-7, with 7 nucleotides matching TRBD1. Germline lookup yields CDR1 SGHTA and CDR2 FQGNSA. The V and J ends lost 4 bases and 3 bases, in that order; junction bases with no gene match: 6. CDR3 size: 14 residues. The CDR3 loop is CASSWDSYNYEQYF. In DNA, the CDR3 is TGTGCCAGCAGCTGGGACAGCTATAACTACGAGCAGTACTTC.

This sequence joins TRBV19 and TRBJ1-5, with TRBD1 matching 12 bases. The ends lost 8 bases at V and 0 bases at J; junction bases unmatched: 8. The CDR3 consists of 17 residues. The germline gives CDR1 LNHDA, CDR2 SQIVND (reference sequence). CDR3 protein: CASRGTGGRYSNQPQHF. In DNA, the CDR3 is TGTGCCAGTCGGGGGACAGGGGGCAGATATAGCAATCAGCCCCAGCATTTT.

This clone came up a few times. CDR3 sequence reads: CAWRWQGSRETQYF. The CDR3 DNA follows: TGTGCCTGGAGGTGGCAGGGGTCTAGGGAGACCCAGTACTTC. The chain recombines TRBV30 with TRBJ2-5; perhaps TRBD1 as D (6 bases). The germline V and J ends were trimmed by 3 bases and 5 bases, with 16 bases remaining between them. From germline, CDR1 is GTSNPN and CDR2 SVGIG (reference sequence). This CDR3 has 14 amino acids.

This clone was counted only a few times. Additional DNA sequences in this sample encode the identical CDR3. The chain joins TRBV30 to TRBJ1-1; D gene ambiguous. The length of the CDR3 is 14 residues. CDR1 is GTSNPN, CDR2 SVGIG, per germline (reference sequence). Trimming removed 0 bases from V and 1 base from J, with 9 bases in between. The CDR3 sequence is CAWSVSGPNTEAFF. CDR3 sequence (DNA): TGTGCCTGGAGTGTATCGGGTCCGAACACTGAAGCTTTCTTT.

This clone has more than one count but fewer than ten. The chain combines TRBV30 with TRBJ1-6, with 7 nucleotides matching TRBD1. The CDR3 loop spans 16 amino acids. CDR1 GTSNPN and CDR2 SVGIG come from the germline V gene (reference sequence). V was pared by 4 bases and J by 4 bases, with 10 bases of the junction left unmatched. CDR3 residues: CAWIDGGTAYNSPLHF. The CDR3 DNA is TGTGCCTGGATTGATGGCGGGACAGCTTATAATTCACCCCTCCACTTT.

With regard to this clone: Other nucleotide sequences in the sample specify the same CDR3. The chain links TRBV18 to TRBJ2-3; D might be TRBD1 (5 bases). This CDR3 is built from 13 residues. Germline assignment: CDR1 KGHSH and CDR2 LQKENI. V lost 3 bases and J lost 1, with 5 bases in between. CDR3 sequence: CASSPTGTDTQYF. DNA of the CDR3: TGTGCCAGCTCACCGACAGGCACAGATACGCAGTATTTT.

This clone was counted a few times. This chain joins TRBV6-5 and TRBJ2-2, with D uncertain. Trimming shortened V by 2 bases and J by 8 bases, and 9 bases separated the two germline ends. The CDR3 has 13 amino acids. Germline CDR1 is MNHEY and CDR2 is SVGAGI. DNA of the CDR3: TGTGCCAGCAGTTACCCCCCCCAAGGGGAGCTGTTTTTT. It specifies CASSYPPQGELFF.

The gene calls are TRBV19 and TRBJ2-1; 11 nucleotides align to TRBD2. Germline loops: CDR1 LNHDA, CDR2 SQIVND (reference sequence). There are 15 residues in the CDR3. With 3 bases clipped from V and 7 bases from J, the junction kept 5 bases outside the gene matches. DNA of the CDR3: TGTGCCAGTAGTATGCAGACTAGCGGGAAGAATGAGCAGTTCTTC. Its translation: CASSMQTSGKNEQFF.

This clone was found a few times. The chain links TRBV4-1 to TRBJ2-1; 10 nucleotides align to TRBD2. The trim removed 2 bases at V and 2 bases at J, leaving 3 bases unmatched. CDR1 is MGHRA, CDR2 YSYEKL, per germline. The CDR3 is 16 amino acids. In DNA form, the CDR3 reads TGCGCCAGCAGCCAACCCGGACTAGCGGCCTACAATGAGCAGTTCTTC. Amino acids: CASSQPGLAAYNEQFF.

This clone was picked up a small number of times. The V and J genes are TRBV2 and TRBJ2-6; D unresolved. CDR3 length equals 16 residues. Trimming shortened V by 8 bases and J by 0 bases, and 14 bases separated the two germline ends. Germline CDR1 reads SNHLY; CDR2 reads FYNNEI. The CDR3 region is CASLLDLSSGANVLTF. In DNA, the CDR3 is TGTGCCAGCTTACTGGACCTGTCCTCTGGGGCCAACGTCCTGACTTTC.

There are a few counts of this clone. This sequence joins TRBV13 and TRBJ1-2; 10 bases map to TRBD1. V lost 6 bases and J lost 4; bases outside the gene matches: 5. Germline CDR1 reads PRHDT; CDR2 reads FYEKMQ (reference sequence). The CDR3 spans 14 residues. The CDR3 DNA reads TGTGCCAGCAGGACAGGGGGCCGACGCTATGGCTACACCTTC. This gives the protein CASRTGGRRYGYTF.

This clone was seen a few times. V and J are TRBV5-1 and TRBJ1-5; 7 bases are shared with TRBD1. Germline V gene data show CDR1 as SGHRS and CDR2 as YFSETQ. V shed 4 bases, J shed 6 bases, and the junction held 7 bases outside the gene matches. This CDR3 contains 14 residues. CDR3 protein: CASSVGTDRQPQHF. CDR3 bases: TGCGCCAGCAGCGTAGGGACAGATCGTCAGCCCCAGCATTTT.

Only a few counts were recorded for this clone. This rearrangement joins TRBV5-1 to TRBJ1-2; D unclear. CDR3 length: 11 amino acids. The germline V and J ends were trimmed by 0 bases and 6 bases, with 3 bases remaining between them. Per germline, CDR1 SGHRS and CDR2 YFSETQ. Here the CDR3 reads CASSLDHGYTF. CDR3 nucleotides: TGCGCCAGCAGCTTGGATCATGGCTACACCTTC. Together with reference TRBV5-1 and TRBJ1-2, the CDR3 gives the full variable domain: KAGVTQTPRYLIKTRGQQVTLSCSPISGHRSVSWYQQTPGQGLQFLFEYFSETQRNKGNFPGRFSGRQFSNSRSEMNVSTLELGDSALYLCASSLDHGYTFGSGTRLTVV.

The V gene is TRBV30, the J gene TRBJ1-6; D ambiguous. This CDR3 region has 18 residues. Germline-derived CDR1 and CDR2 are GTSNPN and SVGIG (reference sequence). Trimming removed 1 base at V and 0 bases at J, with 16 bases between. CDR3 bases: TGTGCCTGGAGTGGGGTTATTAACTCCCACTCCTATAATTCACCCCTCCACTTT. Protein product: CAWSGVINSHSYNSPLHF.

The chain links TRBV10-2 to TRBJ2-7; 16 bases match TRBD2. This CDR3 contains 15 residues. From germline, CDR1 is WSHSY and CDR2 SAAADI. V lost 6 bases and J lost 2; bases outside the gene matches: 1. CDR3 loop: CASRGTSGRAYEQYF. The DNA for the CDR3 is TGCGCCAGCAGGGGGACTAGCGGGAGGGCCTACGAGCAGTACTTC.

The chain links TRBV6-1 to TRBJ2-6; D possibly matches TRBD1 or TRBD2 (6 bases each). The germline V gene encodes CDR1 MNHNS and CDR2 SASEGT. The CDR3 length is 15 residues. V gave up 6 bases and J gave up 3 bases, with 12 bases separating them. DNA of the CDR3: TGTGCCAGCAGCTCGGGGGCCAGTGGGGCCAACGTCCTGACTTTC. This encodes CASSSGASGANVLTF.

This clone was found a few times. The chain recombines TRBV11-1 with TRBJ1-4; 7 bases fit TRBD1. V gave up 3 bases and J gave up 3 bases; unmatched junction bases: 7. This CDR3 spans 16 amino acids. Per the germline V gene, CDR1 is SGHAT and CDR2 is FQDESV (reference sequence). In DNA form, the CDR3 reads TGTGCCAGCAGCTTCCGGGACAGAGGATCTAATGAAAAACTGTTTTTT. Amino acids: CASSFRDRGSNEKLFF.

This clone was detected only a few times. The V gene is TRBV27, the J gene TRBJ1-2, with a weak D call TRBD1 (5 bases). CDR1 and CDR2 from the germline V gene are MNHEY and SMNVEV (reference sequence). This CDR3 region has 13 residues. The V end was cut by 3 bases, the J end by 4 bases, with 9 bases between. In DNA, the CDR3 is TGTGCCAGCAGTTTGGAGGGGAGCTATGGCTACACCTTC. It is translated as CASSLEGSYGYTF.

The sample holds a few counts of this clone. J is TRBJ1-1 and V is TRBV30; 7 nucleotides match TRBD1. CDR1 and CDR2 (germline): GTSNPN, SVGIG (reference sequence). Trimming cost V 1 base and J 4 bases; bases outside gene matches: 9. The CDR3 has 15 amino acids. The CDR3 sequence: CAWSGHRQGGTEAFF. Here the CDR3 DNA reads TGTGCCTGGAGTGGTCATCGACAGGGCGGCACTGAAGCTTTCTTT.

Of note for this clone: The same CDR3 arises from other DNA sequences in this sample as well. The chain links TRBV5-4 to TRBJ1-2; no clear D. The CDR3 has 14 amino acids. V lost 0 bases and J lost 2, with 8 bases in between. Looked up from germline, CDR1 is SGHNT and CDR2 is YYREEE (reference sequence). The CDR3 DNA follows: TGTGCCAGCAGCTTGGATCCCAGGAACTATGGCTACACCTTC. Its translation: CASSLDPRNYGYTF.

On this clone itself: The junction departs from the called germline gene at one end, perhaps through a read error. The CDR3 protein is CASSPSLTSGNGELFF. The CDR3 DNA reads TGTGCCAGCTCACCTAGCCTGACTAGCGGGAATGGGGAGCTGTTCTTC. The chain links TRBV18 to TRBJ2-1, with 11 bases that match TRBD2. The CDR3 covers 16 residues. Germline V gene lookup returns CDR1 KGHSH and CDR2 LQKENI. Variable domain in full (rest from reference TRBV18 and TRBJ2-1): NAGVMQNPRHLVRRRGQEARLRCSPMKGHSHVYWYRQLPEEGLKFMVYLQKENIIDESGMPKERFSAEFPKEGPSILRIQQVVRGDSAAYFCASSPSLTSGNGELFFGPGTRLTVL.

The chain is built from TRBV7-2 and TRBJ1-3, with D unclear. CDR1 is SGHTA and CDR2 is FQGNSA in the germline V gene. Trimming shortened V by 5 bases and J by 0 bases, and 17 bases separated the two germline ends. The CDR3 runs to 17 residues. The CDR3 bases are TGTGCCAGCAGCGAGCTGGTCCCAGCAATCTCTGGAAACACCATATATTTT. This gives the protein CASSELVPAISGNTIYF.

V is TRBV15 and J is TRBJ1-3; D is uncertain. The V end was cut by 5 bases, the J end by 0 bases, with 11 bases between. CDR1 LNHNV and CDR2 YYDKDF come from the germline V gene (reference sequence). This CDR3 spans 15 amino acids. The CDR3 reads CATSRVVFSGNTIYF. CDR3 nucleotide sequence: TGTGCCACCAGCCGAGTAGTATTCTCTGGAAACACCATATATTTT.

The chain couples TRBV18 to TRBJ1-4; maybe TRBD1 (5 bases). The CDR3 contains 16 residues. Germline CDR1 reads KGHSH; CDR2 reads LQKENI. The V and J ends lost 0 bases and 4 bases respectively, with 12 bases between them. In DNA form, the CDR3 reads TGTGCCAGCTCACCACCGGAGGGACGGTTTAATGAAAAACTGTTTTTT. Residues: CASSPPEGRFNEKLFF.

The chain uses TRBV7-8 and TRBJ1-5; D perhaps matches TRBD1 (5 bases). V lost 11 bases, J lost 0 bases, and 17 bases lay in between. The CDR3 contains 15 residues. Germline V gene lookup returns CDR1 SGHVS and CDR2 FQNEAQ. CDR3 coding DNA: TGTGCCCGGGGGATTACAGAGAATAGCAATCAGCCCCAGCATTTT. This gives the protein CARGITENSNQPQHF.

This chain uses TRBV9 with TRBJ2-3; TRBD2 matches 9 bases. V lost 4 bases, J lost 2 bases, and 8 bases stayed unmatched. This CDR3 comprises 16 residues. Germline V gene sequence: CDR1 SGDLS, CDR2 YYNGEE. Here the CDR3 DNA reads TGTGCCAGCAGCCCAGCGGGGGGCAGAAACACAGATACGCAGTATTTT. Its translation is CASSPAGGRNTDTQYF.